This T cell receptor (beta chain) was identified in a study of cytomegalovirus exposure and HLA in healthy donors. This CDR3 has 13 amino acids. Germline V lookup: CDR1 MNHNY, CDR2 SVGAGI (reference sequence). Trimming took off 6 bases at V and 1 base at J, with 9 bases between the two ends. This PCR relied on a set of 60 Vbeta primers and 13 Jbeta primers. TCRdb keeps only in-frame clones here, not all; method: immunoSEQ multiplex PCR. The top ten clones hold around 13% of a sample with over 150,000 clones, 80% of them seen once. Sequencing input: PBMCs. This TCR was sampled from a man aged 25-45 years in good health and CMV-seropositive. J is TRBJ1-1 and V is TRBV6-6; D is uncertain. The CDR3 DNA reads as TGTGCCAGCAGCTCTGTTTCGAACACTGAAGCTTTCTTT. It yields the protein CASSSVSNTEAFF.